These T cell receptor beta chains were read from a single sample in a study of glioma-infiltrating T cells. Using its own MiXCR run on the multiplex PCR reads, TCRdb lists one record per CDR3 protein. The sample consists of roughly 350,000 distinct CDR3 sequences, 41% of them appearing once. The sequenced sample consisted of glioma tissue, nonneoplastic brain tissue, or PBMCs (not recorded which). All receptors come from a human donor with low-grade glioma or glioblastoma, undergoing nonglioma brain surgery, or in good health (not recorded which). Each CDR3 is given with its conserved first and last residue. A D gene is named only where the DNA matches it firmly. Clone sizes are given selectively: once, few, many, or a class where the clone is expanded.

d_call j_call v_call clone_size cdr3_aa cdr3_nt
- TRBJ2-3 TRBV6-5 many CASSYDGTDTQYF TGTGCCAGCAGTTACGACGGCACAGATACGCAGTATTTT
TRBD1 TRBJ1-5 TRBV27 few CASSLTGGVVDQPQHF TGTGCCAGCAGTCTCACAGGGGGGGTGGTCGATCAGCCCCAGCATTTT
TRBD2 TRBJ2-5 TRBV28 many CASSFPGGQETQYF TGTGCCAGCAGTTTCCCCGGGGGGCAAGAGACCCAGTACTTC
- TRBJ2-5 TRBV27 few CASSLALAGGRETQYF TGTGCCAGCAGTTTAGCCCTAGCAGGCGGAAGAGAGACCCAGTACTTC
- TRBJ2-2 TRBV27 many CASSPIAFAGIGELFF TGTGCCAGCAGTCCTATAGCGTTTGCTGGAATCGGGGAGCTGTTTTTT
TRBD2 TRBJ2-7 TRBV4-2 - CASSQDLLAGVYEQYF TGTGCCAGCAGCCAAGATTTGCTAGCGGGAGTGTACGAGCAGTACTTC
- TRBJ2-5 TRBV4-1 few CASSHVQETQYF TGCGCCAGCAGCCATGTCCAAGAGACCCAGTACTTC
TRBD2 TRBJ2-3 TRBV5-4 few CASSFRLAGTTDTQYF TGTGCCAGCAGCTTCAGACTAGCGGGAACCACAGATACGCAGTATTTT
- TRBJ2-7 TRBV4-1 once CASSQSPVVAADEQYF TGCGCCAGCAGCCAGTCCCCAGTCGTTGCGGCAGACGAGCAGTACTTC
- TRBJ2-5 TRBV28 many CASSYGQKWETQYF TGTGCCAGCAGTTACGGACAGAAATGGGAGACCCAGTACTTC
TRBD1 TRBJ1-1 TRBV6-1 - CASIKTGADTEAFF TGTGCCAGCATTAAGACAGGGGCGGACACTGAAGCTTTCTTT
- TRBJ1-3 TRBV24-1 - CATSDLRISAGNTIYF TGTGCCACCAGTGATTTGCGGATCAGTGCTGGAAACACCATATATTTT
- TRBJ2-3 TRBV28 - CASSSRQGWADADTQYF TGTGCCAGCAGTTCCAGGCAGGGGTGGGCGGATGCAGATACGCAGTATTTT
- TRBJ2-3 TRBV4-1 - CASSYSGHYTDTQYF TGCGCCAGCAGTTACTCGGGACACTACACAGATACGCAGTATTTT
- TRBJ1-5 TRBV2 - CASSVQGFGQPQHF TGTGCCAGCAGTGTTCAGGGGTTCGGGCAGCCCCAGCATTTT
TRBD1 TRBJ2-3 TRBV4-3 - CASSPFSRDRGQDTQYF TGCGCCAGCAGCCCGTTTTCCCGGGACAGGGGGCAAGATACGCAGTATTTT
- TRBJ1-2 TRBV6-6 once CASTRQMSINYGYTF TGTGCCAGCACTCGACAGATGTCCATCAACTATGGCTACACCTTC
- TRBJ1-5 TRBV7-2 - CASSPPGVSQPQHF TGTGCCAGCAGCCCGCCGGGGGTAAGCCAGCCCCAGCATTTT
- TRBJ2-1 TRBV6-2/TRBV6-3 - CASSVALNNEQFF TGTGCCAGCAGCGTGGCCCTGAACAATGAGCAGTTCTTC
- TRBJ2-5 TRBV7-2 many CASSNSETQYF TGTGCCAGCAGCAACTCAGAGACCCAGTACTTC